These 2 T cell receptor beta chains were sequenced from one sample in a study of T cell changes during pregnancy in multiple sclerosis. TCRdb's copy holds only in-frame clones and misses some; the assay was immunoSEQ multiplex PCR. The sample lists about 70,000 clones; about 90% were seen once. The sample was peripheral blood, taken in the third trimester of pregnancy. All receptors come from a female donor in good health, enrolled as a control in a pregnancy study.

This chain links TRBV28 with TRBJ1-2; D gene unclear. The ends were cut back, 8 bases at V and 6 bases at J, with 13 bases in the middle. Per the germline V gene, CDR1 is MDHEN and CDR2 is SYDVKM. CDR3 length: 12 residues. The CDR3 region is CASVTDGHGYTF. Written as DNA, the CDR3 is TGTGCCAGCGTGACGGATGGGCATGGCTACACCTTC.

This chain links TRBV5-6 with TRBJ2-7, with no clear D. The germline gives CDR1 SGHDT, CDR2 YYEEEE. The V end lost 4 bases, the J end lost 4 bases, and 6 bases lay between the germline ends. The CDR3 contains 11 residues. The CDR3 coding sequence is TGTGCCAGCAGCCTCAGGTACGAGCAGTACTTC. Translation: CASSLRYEQYF.